A single sample is the source of the 14 T cell receptor beta chains below, sequenced in a study of T cell changes during pregnancy in multiple sclerosis (dated by TCRdb to the late 2010s). Library prep was done by the immunoSEQ multiplex PCR assay. TCRdb provides this immuneACCESS table in a form limited to in-frame rearrangements. Some clones are lacking; in checked studies, under half of them reflect an unresolved V gene, and why the rest are absent is not known. Here the sample has about 44,000 clones; approximately 96% occur a single time. The ten most abundant clones make up roughly 0.8% of the sample. The sequencing used peripheral blood, collected in the second trimester of pregnancy. These receptors came from a female donor with multiple sclerosis, enrolled in a pregnancy study.

The chain joins TRBV5-4 to TRBJ2-7; D possibly corresponds to TRBD1 (6 bases). The CDR3 has 15 amino acids. V was pared by 3 bases and J by 4 bases, with 17 bases between. Germline V gives CDR1 SGHNT, CDR2 YYREEE (reference sequence). The CDR3 is CASSYITEGGYEQYF. Written as DNA, the CDR3 is TGTGCCAGCAGCTATATCACAGAAGGGGGTTACGAGCAGTACTTC.

The chain carries TRBV4-2 and TRBJ2-7, with 7 bases lining up with TRBD2. Germline CDR1 reads LGHNA; CDR2 reads YNFKEQ. The J segment lost 0 bases and the V segment lost 2 bases, leaving 4 bases of the junction unmatched. There are 15 residues in the CDR3. CDR3 region: CASSQLRGVSYEQYF. CDR3 DNA sequence: TGTGCCAGCAGCCAACTACGGGGGGTCTCCTACGAGCAGTACTTC.

V usage is TRBV11-3 and J usage is TRBJ2-2; D is unclear. This CDR3 is 13 amino acids long. Germline V CDR1 and CDR2: SGHNT, YENEEA. V lost 2 bases and J 5 bases, leaving 6 bases between the germline ends. The DNA for the CDR3 is TGTGCCAGCAGCTTACGGAGAACCGGGGAGCTGTTTTTT. As protein: CASSLRRTGELFF.

This rearrangement joins TRBV27 to TRBJ1-1; 10 bases fit TRBD1. The germline V gene encodes CDR1 MNHEY and CDR2 SMNVEV (reference sequence). There are 16 residues in the CDR3. V was pared by 6 bases and J by 1 base, with 8 bases of the junction left unmatched. The chain's CDR3 is CASRRQGAMRNTEAFF. CDR3 nucleotide sequence: TGTGCCAGCAGGAGACAGGGGGCGATGCGGAACACTGAAGCTTTCTTT.

The rearrangement uses TRBV5-5 and TRBJ1-2; D not resolved. CDR3 length: 15 amino acids. Germline loops: CDR1 SGHKS, CDR2 YYEKEE (reference sequence). The germline V and J ends were trimmed by 4 bases and 4 bases, with 17 bases remaining between them. CDR3 region: CASSTLTYSGYGYTF. The CDR3 DNA sequence: TGTGCCAGCAGCACCCTGACCTACTCAGGCTATGGCTACACCTTC.

This clone showed up just once. The gene calls are TRBV4-1 and TRBJ2-4; TRBD1 is a possible D gene (5 bases). CDR3 length: 15 amino acids. Trimming removed 4 bases from V and 0 bases from J, with 10 bases in between. The germline gives CDR1 MGHRA, CDR2 YSYEKL. This CDR3 is CASSRVTEAKNIQYF. DNA for the CDR3: TGCGCCAGCAGCCGAGTGACAGAAGCCAAAAACATTCAGTACTTC.

This clone was counted a single time. The J gene is TRBJ2-1, the V gene TRBV9, with D perhaps TRBD1 (6 bases). The CDR3 is 15 amino acids. Germline loops: CDR1 SGDLS, CDR2 YYNGEE. V dropped 2 bases and J dropped 2 bases, with 11 bases sitting between them. As DNA, the CDR3 is TGTGCCAGCAGCGTGGTAGCAGGGGCCTACAATGAGCAGTTCTTC. Translation: CASSVVAGAYNEQFF.

The genes are TRBV2 and TRBJ2-5; TRBD2 agrees at 10 bases. Germline loops: CDR1 SNHLY, CDR2 FYNNEI. The CDR3 sequence is 14 residues long. The V gene end was trimmed by 7 bases and the J gene end by 5 bases; junction bases not matched to a gene: 7. The CDR3 region is CASKSGRAGETQYF. CDR3 nucleotides: TGTGCCAGCAAGAGCGGGAGGGCCGGGGAGACCCAGTACTTC.

This chain uses TRBV25-1 with TRBJ1-1; D uncertain. Deletions cut 6 bases from V and 7 bases from J, with 15 bases between. The CDR3 is 13 residues long. Germline V lookup: CDR1 MGHDK, CDR2 SYGVNS. CDR3 residues: CASRFGSFNEAFF. CDR3 nucleotides: TGTGCCAGCAGATTCGGGAGCTTCAATGAAGCTTTCTTT.

V usage is TRBV5-5 and J usage is TRBJ1-1; D not certain. V was trimmed by 3 bases and J by 0 bases, leaving 6 bases between them. CDR1 and CDR2 (germline): SGHKS, YYEKEE (reference sequence). This CDR3 spans 13 amino acids. The CDR3 nucleotides read TGTGCCAGCAGCTGGCAATTGAACACTGAAGCTTTCTTT. As protein: CASSWQLNTEAFF.

The rearrangement uses TRBV5-5 and TRBJ2-5; 10 bases line up with TRBD1. The CDR3 extends over 15 amino acids. Germline CDR1 reads SGHKS; CDR2 reads YYEKEE (reference sequence). The V gene end was trimmed by 4 bases and the J gene end by 5 bases; junction bases not matched to a gene: 8. CDR3 loop: CASSRLTGGRETQYF. DNA of the CDR3: TGTGCCAGCAGCCGATTGACAGGGGGCCGGGAGACCCAGTACTTC.

The CDR3 is CASSPLDGEQFF. DNA for the CDR3: TGTGCCAGCAGCCCCCTAGATGGTGAGCAGTTCTTC. The chain carries TRBV11-2 and TRBJ2-1; no definite D call. The V gene lost 5 bases and the J gene lost 9 bases, with 11 bases spanning the gap. Germline lookup yields CDR1 SGHAT and CDR2 FQNNGV. This CDR3 is 12 amino acids long.

The rearrangement links TRBV7-2 to TRBJ1-6, with no clear D. The CDR3 spans 14 residues. Germline loops: CDR1 SGHTA, CDR2 FQGNSA. Trimming pared 8 bases from V and 8 bases from J, leaving 16 bases between. The CDR3 DNA is TGTGCCAGCGCCGGGAACCCAACGGATTCACCCCTCCACTTT. The encoded protein is CASAGNPTDSPLHF.

This rearrangement joins TRBV10-1 to TRBJ2-1; TRBD2 aligns across 12 bases. The length of the CDR3 is 15 residues. CDR1 WNHNN and CDR2 SYGVQD come from the germline V gene (reference sequence). V trimming: 5 bases; J trimming: 6 bases; junction bases outside the gene matches: 5. The CDR3 DNA is TGCGCCAGCAGTTCTAGCGGGAGGGGAGCCAATGAGCAGTTCTTC. It codes for CASSSSGRGANEQFF.